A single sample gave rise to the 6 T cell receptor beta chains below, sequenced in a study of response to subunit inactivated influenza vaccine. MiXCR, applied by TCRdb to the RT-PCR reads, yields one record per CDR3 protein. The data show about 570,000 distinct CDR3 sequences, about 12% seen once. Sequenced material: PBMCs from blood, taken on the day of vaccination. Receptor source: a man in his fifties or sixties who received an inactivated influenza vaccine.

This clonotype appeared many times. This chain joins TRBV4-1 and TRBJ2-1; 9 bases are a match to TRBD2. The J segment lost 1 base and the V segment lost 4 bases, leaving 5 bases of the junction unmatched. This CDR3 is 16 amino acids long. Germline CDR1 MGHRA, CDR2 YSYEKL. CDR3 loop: CASSLRGLASYNEQFF. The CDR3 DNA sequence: TGCGCCAGCAGCCTAAGAGGACTAGCGTCCTACAATGAGCAGTTCTTC.

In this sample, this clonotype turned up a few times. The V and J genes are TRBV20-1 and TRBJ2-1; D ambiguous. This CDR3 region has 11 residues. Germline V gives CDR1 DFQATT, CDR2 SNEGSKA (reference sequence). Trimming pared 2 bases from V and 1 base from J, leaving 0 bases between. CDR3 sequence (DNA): TGCAGTGCTAGATCCTACAATGAGCAGTTCTTC. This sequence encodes CSARSYNEQFF.

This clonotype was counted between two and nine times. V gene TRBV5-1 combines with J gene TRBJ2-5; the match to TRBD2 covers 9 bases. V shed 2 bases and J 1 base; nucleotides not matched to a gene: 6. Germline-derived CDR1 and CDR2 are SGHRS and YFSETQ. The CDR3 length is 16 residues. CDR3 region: CASSFGISGGQETQYF. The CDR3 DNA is TGCGCCAGCAGCTTCGGTATTAGCGGGGGCCAAGAGACCCAGTACTTC.

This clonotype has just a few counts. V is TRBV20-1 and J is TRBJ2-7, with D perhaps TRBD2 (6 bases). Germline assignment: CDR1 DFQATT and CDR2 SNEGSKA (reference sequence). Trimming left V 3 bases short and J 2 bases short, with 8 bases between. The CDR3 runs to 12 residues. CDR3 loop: CSASGSTYEQYF. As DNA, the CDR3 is TGCAGTGCTAGCGGGAGTACCTACGAGCAGTACTTC.

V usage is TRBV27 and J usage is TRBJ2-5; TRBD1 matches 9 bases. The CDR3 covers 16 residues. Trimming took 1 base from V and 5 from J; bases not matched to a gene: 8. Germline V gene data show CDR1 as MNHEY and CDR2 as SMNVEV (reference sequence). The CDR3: CASSLYRDRASETQYF. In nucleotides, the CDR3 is TGTGCCAGCAGTTTATATCGGGACAGGGCCTCCGAGACCCAGTACTTC.

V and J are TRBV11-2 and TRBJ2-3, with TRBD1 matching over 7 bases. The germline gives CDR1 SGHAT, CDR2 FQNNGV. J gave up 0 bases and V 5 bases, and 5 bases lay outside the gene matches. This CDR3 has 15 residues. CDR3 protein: CASSRGGPSTDTQYF. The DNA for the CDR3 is TGTGCCAGCAGCCGAGGGGGCCCTAGCACAGATACGCAGTATTTT.